This section outlines one T cell receptor (beta chain) sequence together with its context. One end of the junction is discordant with germline, which a read error may explain. Samples came from axillary lymph nodes draining the breast cancer. A single record per CDR3 protein comes from TCRdb applying MiXCR to the multiplex PCR reads. The sample lists approximately 140,000 distinct CDR3 sequences, around a third occurring once. The data derive from a study of breast tumors, draining lymph nodes, adjacent tissues. The origin of this receptor is a female donor with breast cancer. Some clones in this sample may be carry-over from other donors' samples. Sequenced material: axillary lymph node tissue.

DNA of the CDR3: TGCGCCAGCAGTAAGCGGGGGGGCTACAATGTGCAGTTCTTC. Its protein product is CASSKRGGYNVQFF. The rearrangement links TRBV5-1 to TRBJ2-1; 10 positions agree with TRBD2. CDR3 size: 14 residues. Germline CDR1 SGHRS, CDR2 YFSETQ.